A selection of T cell receptor beta chains follows, all from one sample in a study of PD-1 blockade in classical Hodgkin lymphoma. The method was immunoSEQ multiplex PCR; TCRdb's version includes in-frame clones alone and lacks a portion of them. The sample contains roughly 86,000 clones, more than 80% of which appear only once. The sample in question was peripheral blood mononuclear cells (PBMCs), obtained before the fourth cycle of nivolumab. The receptors stem from a human donor with classical Hodgkin lymphoma. Both conserved end residues are part of each CDR3.

v_gene: TRBV27; CDR3aa: CASSPRTSGYHQETQYF
v_gene: TRBV6-5; CDR3aa: CATMTLSYEQYF
v_gene: TRBV19; CDR3aa: CASSPQTATDTQYF
v_gene: TRBV30; CDR3aa: CAWTTGLSGNTIYF
v_gene: TRBV7-9; CDR3aa: CASSQDRVQPQHF
v_gene: TRBV7-8; CDR3aa: CATRRGTGDVAGYTF
v_gene: TRBV30; CDR3aa: CAWSPILAEHNEQFF
v_gene: TRBV5-4; CDR3aa: CASRLGLAGTDTQYF
v_gene: TRBV6-1; CDR3aa: CASSEFKAGSSYEQYF
v_gene: TRBV11-2; CDR3aa: CASSATAGTYNEQFF
v_gene: TRBV12-2; CDR3aa: CASRLAPPSGRHYYEQYF
v_gene: TRBV7-2; CDR3aa: CAGTEIAGAWETQYF
v_gene: TRBV7-2; CDR3aa: CASSLDNTNLANYGYTF
v_gene: TRBV6-4; CDR3aa: CASSDSPRQTRAGELFF
v_gene: TRBV18; CDR3aa: CASSPRGRAGEQYF
v_gene: TRBV2; CDR3aa: CASSDPYLRQATTRGDEQYF
v_gene: TRBV10-3; CDR3aa: CAITGTGDEQFF
v_gene: TRBV19; CDR3aa: CASDYGGNTEAFF
v_gene: TRBV6-1; CDR3aa: CASRGTASFLEQYF
v_gene: TRBV7-6; CDR3aa: CASSWDSGDEQFF
v_gene: TRBV5-4; CDR3aa: CASSLLGGSYGYTF
v_gene: TRBV12-2; CDR3aa: CASRLVGSGRALDIQYF
v_gene: TRBV5-4; CDR3aa: CASSLTSGRAGETQYF
v_gene: TRBV9; CDR3aa: CASSGYQGGAGTEAFF
v_gene: TRBV11-2; CDR3aa: CASSLGSGLGEQFF
v_gene: TRBV23-1; CDR3aa: CASSPFYGYTF
v_gene: TRBV7-9; CDR3aa: CASSSGTGSYGYTF
v_gene: TRBV5-1; CDR3aa: CASSFRGFDTGELFF
v_gene: TRBV5-4; CDR3aa: CASSSTSGNTGELFF
v_gene: TRBV5-6; CDR3aa: CASSPGSVNTEAFF
v_gene: TRBV5-1; CDR3aa: CASRAGANAGLVYNEQFF
v_gene: TRBV9; CDR3aa: CASSPRLGGISYEQYF
v_gene: TRBV7-2; CDR3aa: CASSLGARNEQFF
v_gene: TRBV19; CDR3aa: CASSIAGLGTGELFF
v_gene: TRBV7-8; CDR3aa: CASSSRTSNTGELFF
v_gene: TRBV6-1; CDR3aa: CASSRDRANTGELFF
v_gene: TRBV9; CDR3aa: CASSVGLAGVENEQFF
v_gene: TRBV5-6; CDR3aa: CASSLVGGYEQYF
v_gene: TRBV4-3; CDR3aa: CASRRNRVGTGELFF
v_gene: TRBV7-2; CDR3aa: CASSISVGGQFF
v_gene: TRBV14; CDR3aa: CASSPRLGEKLFF
v_gene: TRBV29-1; CDR3aa: CSGTTSRGYTF
v_gene: TRBV6-1; CDR3aa: CASSESGTLYEQYF
v_gene: TRBV7-9; CDR3aa: CASSLQGLSTEAFF